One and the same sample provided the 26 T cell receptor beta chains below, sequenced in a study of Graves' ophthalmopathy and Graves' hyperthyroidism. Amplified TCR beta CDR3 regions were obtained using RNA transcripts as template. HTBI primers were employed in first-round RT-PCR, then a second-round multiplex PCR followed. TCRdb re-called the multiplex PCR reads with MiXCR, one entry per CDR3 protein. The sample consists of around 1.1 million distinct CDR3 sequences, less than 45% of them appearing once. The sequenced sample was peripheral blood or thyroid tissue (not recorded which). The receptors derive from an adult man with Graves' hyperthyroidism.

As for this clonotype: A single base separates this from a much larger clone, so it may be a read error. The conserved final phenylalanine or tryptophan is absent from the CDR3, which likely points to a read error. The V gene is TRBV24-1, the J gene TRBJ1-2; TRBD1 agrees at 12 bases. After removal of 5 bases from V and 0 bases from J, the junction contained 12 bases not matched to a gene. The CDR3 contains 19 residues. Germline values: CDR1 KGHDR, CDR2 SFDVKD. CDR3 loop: CATSAAEGTGGRANYGYTS. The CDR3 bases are TGTGCCACCAGTGCCGCGGAAGGGACAGGGGGCCGAGCTAACTATGGCTACACCTCC.

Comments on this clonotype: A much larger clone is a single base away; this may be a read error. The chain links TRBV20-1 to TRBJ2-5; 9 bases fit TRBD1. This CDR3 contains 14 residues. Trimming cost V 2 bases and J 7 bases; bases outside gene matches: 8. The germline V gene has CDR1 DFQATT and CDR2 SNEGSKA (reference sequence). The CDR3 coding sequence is TGCAGTGCTAGAAGGACAGGGGTTTTGGGGACCCAGTACTTC. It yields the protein CSARRTGVLGTQYF.

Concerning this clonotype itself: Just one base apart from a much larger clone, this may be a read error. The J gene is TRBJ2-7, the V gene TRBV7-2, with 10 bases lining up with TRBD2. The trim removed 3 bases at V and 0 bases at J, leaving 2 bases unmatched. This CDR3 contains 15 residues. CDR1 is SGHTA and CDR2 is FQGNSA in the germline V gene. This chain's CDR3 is CASSFGTSDSYEQYF. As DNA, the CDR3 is TGTGCCAGCAGCTTCGGGACTAGCGACTCCTACGAGCAGTACTTC.

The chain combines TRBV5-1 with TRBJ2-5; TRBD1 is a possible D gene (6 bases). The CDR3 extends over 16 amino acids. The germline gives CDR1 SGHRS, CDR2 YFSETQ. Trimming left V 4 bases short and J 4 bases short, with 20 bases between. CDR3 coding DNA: TGCGCCAGCAGCCGGGGACATCAGGGGAGTGGAGAGACCCAGTACTTC. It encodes CASSRGHQGSGETQYF.

As DNA, the CDR3 is TGTGCCAGTAGTACAGGGTCTCAGGGAACGAACACTGAAGCTTTCTTT. Residues: CASSTGSQGTNTEAFF. The chain links TRBV19 to TRBJ1-1; perhaps TRBD1 as D (5 bases). Germline V gene data show CDR1 as LNHDA and CDR2 as SQIVND (reference sequence). The CDR3 contains 16 residues. V was cut by 4 bases and J by 1 base, with 16 bases left in between. Based on the CDR3 plus reference TRBV19 and TRBJ1-1, the full variable domain is DGGITQSPKYLFRKEGQNVTLSCEQNLNHDAMYWYRQDPGQGLRLIYYSQIVNDFQKGDIAEGYSVSREKKESFPLTVTSAQKNPTAFYLCASSTGSQGTNTEAFFGQGTRLTVV.

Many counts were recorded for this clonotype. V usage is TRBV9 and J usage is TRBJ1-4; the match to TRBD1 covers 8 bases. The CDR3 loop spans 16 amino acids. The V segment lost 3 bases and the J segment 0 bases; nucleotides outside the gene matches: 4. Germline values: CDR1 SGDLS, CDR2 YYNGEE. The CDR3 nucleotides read TGTGCCAGCAGCGCGACACAGGGGGCAACTAATGAAAAACTGTTTTTT. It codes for CASSATQGATNEKLFF.

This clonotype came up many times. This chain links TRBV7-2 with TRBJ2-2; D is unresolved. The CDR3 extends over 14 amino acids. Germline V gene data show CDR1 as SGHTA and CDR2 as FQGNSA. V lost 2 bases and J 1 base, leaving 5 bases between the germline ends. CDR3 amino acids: CASSLWGNTGELFF. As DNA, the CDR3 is TGTGCCAGCAGCTTATGGGGGAACACCGGGGAGCTGTTTTTT.

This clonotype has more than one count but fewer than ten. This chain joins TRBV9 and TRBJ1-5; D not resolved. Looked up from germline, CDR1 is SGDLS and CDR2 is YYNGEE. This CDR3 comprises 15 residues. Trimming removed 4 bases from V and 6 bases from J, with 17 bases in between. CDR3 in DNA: TGTGCCAGCAGCCAAGGAGTAGGAAGAGGTCAGCCCCAGCATTTT. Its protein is CASSQGVGRGQPQHF.

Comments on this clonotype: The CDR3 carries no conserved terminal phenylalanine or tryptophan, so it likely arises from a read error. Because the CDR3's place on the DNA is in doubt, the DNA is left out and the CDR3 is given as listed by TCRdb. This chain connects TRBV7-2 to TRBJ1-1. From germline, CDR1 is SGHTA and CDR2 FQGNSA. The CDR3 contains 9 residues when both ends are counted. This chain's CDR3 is CASSQLAGG.

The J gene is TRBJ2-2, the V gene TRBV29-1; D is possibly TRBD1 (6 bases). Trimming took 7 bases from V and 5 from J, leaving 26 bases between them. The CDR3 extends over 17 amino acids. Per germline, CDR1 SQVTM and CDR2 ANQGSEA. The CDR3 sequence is CSASSDLTGIGTGELFF. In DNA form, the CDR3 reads TGCAGCGCCAGCAGCGACCTTACAGGGATTGGGACCGGGGAGCTGTTTTTT.

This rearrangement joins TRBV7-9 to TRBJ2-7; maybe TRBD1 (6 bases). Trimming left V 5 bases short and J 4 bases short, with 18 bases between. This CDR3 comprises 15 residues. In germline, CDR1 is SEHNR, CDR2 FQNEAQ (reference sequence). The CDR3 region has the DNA TGTGCCAGCAGCCACCCGACAGGTGGGGCATACGAGCAGTACTTC. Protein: CASSHPTGGAYEQYF.

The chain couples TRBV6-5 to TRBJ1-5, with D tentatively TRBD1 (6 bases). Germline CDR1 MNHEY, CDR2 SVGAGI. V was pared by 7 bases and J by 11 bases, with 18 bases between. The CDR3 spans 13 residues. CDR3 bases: TGTGCCAGCAACGGAGGGGGTCGGGAGACCCAGCATTTT. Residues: CASNGGGRETQHF.

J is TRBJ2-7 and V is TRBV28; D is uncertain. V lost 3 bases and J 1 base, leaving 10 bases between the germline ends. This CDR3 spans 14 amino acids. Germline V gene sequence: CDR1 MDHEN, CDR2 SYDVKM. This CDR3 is CASSLGSRSYEQYF. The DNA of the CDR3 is TGTGCCAGCAGTTTGGGTAGCAGGTCCTACGAGCAGTACTTC.

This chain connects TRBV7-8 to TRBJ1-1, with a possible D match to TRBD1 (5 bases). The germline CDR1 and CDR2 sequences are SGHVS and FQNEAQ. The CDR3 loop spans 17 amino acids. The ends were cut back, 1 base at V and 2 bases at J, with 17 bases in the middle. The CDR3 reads CASSLVARVNTNTEAFF. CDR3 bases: TGTGCCAGCAGCTTAGTTGCCAGGGTTAATACCAACACTGAAGCTTTCTTT.

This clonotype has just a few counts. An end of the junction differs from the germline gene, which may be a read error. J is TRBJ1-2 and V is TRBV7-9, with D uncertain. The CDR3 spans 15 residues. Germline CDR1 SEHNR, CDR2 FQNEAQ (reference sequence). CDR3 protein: CASSQEHVANYGYTF. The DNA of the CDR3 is TGTGCTAGCAGCCAAGAGCATGTAGCTAACTATGGCTACACCTTC.

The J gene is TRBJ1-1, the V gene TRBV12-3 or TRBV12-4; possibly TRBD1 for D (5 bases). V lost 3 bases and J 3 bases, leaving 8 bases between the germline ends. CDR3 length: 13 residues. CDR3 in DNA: TGTGCCAGCAGTTTGGGGGAGGACACTGAAGCTTTCTTT. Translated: CASSLGEDTEAFF.

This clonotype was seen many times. The CDR3 protein is CSAPTARNSPLHF. The DNA of the CDR3 is TGCAGTGCCCCGACAGCGCGAAATTCACCCCTCCACTTT. V usage is TRBV20-1 and J usage is TRBJ1-6, with D tentatively TRBD1 (5 bases). Germline lookup yields CDR1 DFQATT and CDR2 SNEGSKA (reference sequence). This CDR3 is 13 amino acids long. Trimming removed 6 bases at V and 7 bases at J, with 13 bases between.

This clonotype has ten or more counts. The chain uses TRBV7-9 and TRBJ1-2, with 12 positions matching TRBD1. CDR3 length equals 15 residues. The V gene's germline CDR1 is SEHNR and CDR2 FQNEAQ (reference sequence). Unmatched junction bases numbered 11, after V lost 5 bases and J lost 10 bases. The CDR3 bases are TGTGCCAGCAGCCTGACCGGGACAGGGGGCGCCAACTACACCTTC. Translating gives CASSLTGTGGANYTF.

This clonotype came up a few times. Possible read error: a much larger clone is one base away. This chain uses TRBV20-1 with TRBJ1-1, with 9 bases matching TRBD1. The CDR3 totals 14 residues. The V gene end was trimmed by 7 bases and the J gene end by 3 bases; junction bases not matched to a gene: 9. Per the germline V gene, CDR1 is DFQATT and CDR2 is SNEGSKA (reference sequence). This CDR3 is CSVTTGGLYTEAFF. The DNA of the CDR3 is TGCAGTGTTACTACAGGGGGCCTTTACACTGAAGCTTTCTTT.

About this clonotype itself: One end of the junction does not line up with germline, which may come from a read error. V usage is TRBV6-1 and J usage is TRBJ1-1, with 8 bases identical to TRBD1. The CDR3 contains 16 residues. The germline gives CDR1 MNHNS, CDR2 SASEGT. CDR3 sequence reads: CAISAARQGPYTEAFF. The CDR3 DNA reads TGTGCCATCAGTGCGGCAAGACAGGGGCCGTACACTGAAGCTTTCTTT.

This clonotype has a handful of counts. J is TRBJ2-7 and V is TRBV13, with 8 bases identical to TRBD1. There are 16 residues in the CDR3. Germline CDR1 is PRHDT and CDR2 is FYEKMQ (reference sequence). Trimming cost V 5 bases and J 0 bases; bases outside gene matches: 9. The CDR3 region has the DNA TGTGCCAGCAGCCAGTGGACAGGGCGAAGCTCCTACGAGCAGTACTTC. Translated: CASSQWTGRSSYEQYF.

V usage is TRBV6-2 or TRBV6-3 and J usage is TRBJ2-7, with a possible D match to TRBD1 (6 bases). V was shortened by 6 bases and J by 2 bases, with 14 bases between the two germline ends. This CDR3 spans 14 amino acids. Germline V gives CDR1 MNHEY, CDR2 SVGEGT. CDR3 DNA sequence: TGTGCCAGCAGCTCCGGGACAAATACCTACGAGCAGTACTTC. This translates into CASSSGTNTYEQYF.

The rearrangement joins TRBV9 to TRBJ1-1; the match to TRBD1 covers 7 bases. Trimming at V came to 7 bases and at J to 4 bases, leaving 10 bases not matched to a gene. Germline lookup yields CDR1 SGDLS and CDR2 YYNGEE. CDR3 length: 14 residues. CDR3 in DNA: TGTGCCAGCTCCAGGGGGGAGTGGGGCACTGAAGCTTTCTTT. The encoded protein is CASSRGEWGTEAFF.

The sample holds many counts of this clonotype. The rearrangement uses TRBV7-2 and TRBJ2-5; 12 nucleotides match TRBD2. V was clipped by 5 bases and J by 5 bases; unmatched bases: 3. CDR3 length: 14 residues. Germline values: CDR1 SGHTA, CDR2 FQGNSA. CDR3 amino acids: CASSPSGGAETQYF. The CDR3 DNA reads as TGTGCCAGCAGCCCTAGCGGGGGGGCGGAGACCCAGTACTTC.

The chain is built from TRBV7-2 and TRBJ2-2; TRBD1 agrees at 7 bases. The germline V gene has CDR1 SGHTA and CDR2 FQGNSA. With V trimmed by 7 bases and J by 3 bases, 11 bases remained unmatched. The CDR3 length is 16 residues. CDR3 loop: CASTPISDRDTGELFF. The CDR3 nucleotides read TGTGCCAGCACCCCAATCTCAGACAGGGACACCGGGGAGCTGTTTTTT.

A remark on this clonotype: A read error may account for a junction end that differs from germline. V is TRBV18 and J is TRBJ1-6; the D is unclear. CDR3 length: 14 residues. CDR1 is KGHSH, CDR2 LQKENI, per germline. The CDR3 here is CASSLGPTNSPLRF. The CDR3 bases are TGTGCCAGCTCACTGGGTCCCACCAATTCACCCCTCCGCTTT.